This T cell receptor beta chain emerged from a study of blood T cell repertoires in COVID-19. Overall study: Sample material is recorded as cDNA or gDNA derived from T cells, B-cell-depleted T cells, or PBMCs.

Data came from immunoSEQ multiplex PCR; TCRdb stores just in-frame clones and leaves some out. Of about 50,000 clones in the sample, approximately 80% were seen once. The CDR3 has 15 residues. Per the germline V gene, CDR1 is KGHSH and CDR2 is LQKENI. With 2 bases clipped from V and 5 bases from J, the junction kept 6 bases outside the gene matches. This clonotype originated in a man aged 45 to 65 with active or convalescent COVID-19. The chain links TRBV18 to TRBJ2-7; TRBD2 matches at 10 bases. Sample: peripheral blood. CDR3 loop: CASSPGLAGANEQYF. The CDR3 DNA is TGTGCCAGCTCACCAGGGCTAGCGGGAGCTAACGAGCAGTACTTC.